A selection of T cell receptor beta chains follows, all from one sample in a study of somatic mutations in cytotoxic T cells in rheumatoid arthritis. Sequencing was performed with immunoSEQ multiplex PCR; in TCRdb, only in-frame clones are kept and a portion is missing. The sample lists more than 15,000 clones, around four fifths occurring once. Material: CD8+ T cells sorted from blood. All receptors come from a woman aged 60-75 years in good health. The CDR3 runs from the conserved cysteine through the conserved F or W. Fields, in order: V gene, D gene, clone size, J gene, CDR3 DNA, CDR3 protein. A D gene is named only where the DNA matches it firmly. Some rows mark clone size as missing; the rest say once, few, many or name a class of expanded clone.

>TRBV27|NA|NA|TRBJ2-7
TGTGCCAGCAGCTCCGACCCACCCTACGAGCAGTACTTC
CASSSDPPYEQYF
>TRBV5-6|NA|NA|TRBJ2-7
TGTGCCAGCAGCTTGGGGCCAGGGGCCGTCTCCTACGAGCAGTACTTT
CASSLGPGAVSYEQYF
>TRBV29-1|NA|NA|TRBJ1-2
TGCAGCGTTGATGACCTCTGGACAGACAACTATGGCTACACCTTC
CSVDDLWTDNYGYTF
>TRBV25-1|NA|NA|TRBJ2-7
TGTGCCAGCAGTTACCGACACTACGAGCAGTACTTC
CASSYRHYEQYF
>TRBV9|TRBD1|few|TRBJ1-2
TGTGCCAGCAGCGTAGAGGCAGGGGGCGATGGCTACACCTTC
CASSVEAGGDGYTF
>TRBV9|TRBD2|NA|TRBJ2-7
TGTGCCAGCAGCGTAGCTAGCGGGAGGGCCTACGAGCAGTACTTC
CASSVASGRAYEQYF
>TRBV6-1|NA|NA|TRBJ2-5
TGTGCCAGCAGTGAGGGGGGCGAGACCCAGTACTTC
CASSEGGETQYF
>TRBV7-9|NA|medium-sized|TRBJ1-2
TGTGCCAGCATCGAGGGGGAGGCGAATGGCTACACCTTC
CASIEGEANGYTF
>TRBV7-8|NA|NA|TRBJ2-1
TGTGCCAGCAGCTCGGGTTTAAGCTCCTACAATGAGCAGTTCTTC
CASSSGLSSYNEQFF
>TRBV6-6|TRBD1|few|TRBJ2-7
TGTGCCAGCAGGGGGACAGGGTGGGAGCAGTACTTC
CASRGTGWEQYF
>TRBV7-6|NA|NA|TRBJ1-1
TGTGCCAGCAGCTTGGCGACTAGGGGAAGTATGAACACTGAAGCTTTCTTT
CASSLATRGSMNTEAFF
>TRBV7-9|TRBD1|NA|TRBJ2-1
TGTGCCAGCAGCCCCGGGACAGACCTATACAATGAGCAGTTCTTC
CASSPGTDLYNEQFF
>TRBV27|NA|NA|TRBJ2-2
TGTGCCAGCAGTGAGGAGGGGGCAGGGTGGGGCGGGGAGCTGTTTTTT
CASSEEGAGWGGELFF
>TRBV7-9|NA|NA|TRBJ2-2
TGTGCCAGCAGCTTCCGGCAGGGAGCTAACACCGGGGAGCTGTTTTTT
CASSFRQGANTGELFF
>TRBV4-1|NA|few|TRBJ2-7
TGCGCCAGCAGCCAAGACAGGGGGGGTTACGAGCAGTACTTC
CASSQDRGGYEQYF
>TRBV6-5|NA|NA|TRBJ1-5
TGTGCCAGCAATCCGGACAGTAGCAATCAGCCCCAGCATTTT
CASNPDSSNQPQHF
>TRBV5-1|TRBD2|NA|TRBJ2-3
TGCGCCAGCAGCTCTCCCCCCGCCGGGACTAGCGGGGGCCGGACGAGGGATACGCAGTATTTT
CASSSPPAGTSGGRTRDTQYF
>TRBV11-2|NA|NA|TRBJ1-1
TGTGCCAGCAGCCTATCCGTCCACAGGACACTGAACACTGAAGCTTTCTTT
CASSLSVHRTLNTEAFF
>TRBV5-4|NA|once|TRBJ1-2
TGTGCCAGCAGCTACGCACCGGGAACTAACTATGGCTACACCTTC
CASSYAPGTNYGYTF
>TRBV27|NA|few|TRBJ1-2
TGTGCCAGCAGCCGGGACCACACTTTGTTTGATGGCTACACCTTC
CASSRDHTLFDGYTF
>TRBV4-1|TRBD1|once|TRBJ1-3
TGCGCCAGCAGCCAAAATATCCCGGGACAGGGGAACAGAAACACCATATATTTT
CASSQNIPGQGNRNTIYF
>TRBV11-2|TRBD2|NA|TRBJ2-1
TGTGCCAGCGGACTAGCGGGGTACAATGAGCAGTTCTTC
CASGLAGYNEQFF
>TRBV11-2|NA|NA|TRBJ2-7
TGTGCCAGCAGCTTAGGAGACAAGTACGAGCAGTACTTC
CASSLGDKYEQYF
>TRBV6-6|NA|NA|TRBJ2-7
TGTGCCAGCAGTCAGACACGGGGTTTGGGCGAGCAGTACTTC
CASSQTRGLGEQYF
>TRBV6-1|NA|NA|TRBJ1-1
TGTGCCAGCACCTTGCAAGTCTCCATCACTGAAGCTTTCTTT
CASTLQVSITEAFF
>TRBV7-9|NA|NA|TRBJ2-7
TGTGCCAGCAGCTCGGGACGGATAGTCTACTCCGAGCAGTACTTC
CASSSGRIVYSEQYF
>TRBV6-1|TRBD1|NA|TRBJ2-7
TGTGCCAGCAGTGAAGCGAGCGGGACAGGGAAGGACGAGCAGTACTTC
CASSEASGTGKDEQYF
>TRBV4-2|TRBD1|NA|TRBJ1-1
TGTGCCAGCAGCCAAGTACGCACAGGGGGCACTGAAGCTTTCTTT
CASSQVRTGGTEAFF
>TRBV29-1|TRBD1|NA|TRBJ1-2
TGCAGCGTTCGAGGGACAGGATCGTCAAACTATGGCTACACCTTC
CSVRGTGSSNYGYTF
>TRBV5-4|TRBD1|few|TRBJ1-1
TGTGCCAGCAGCTCGCCGGACAGGGGGCGCCTTGCTGGGACTGAAGCTTTCTTT
CASSSPDRGRLAGTEAFF
>TRBV19|NA|few|TRBJ1-1
TGTGCCAGTACTGATTCTGGGGGAGCTTTCTTT
CASTDSGGAFF
>TRBV2|NA|NA|TRBJ2-7
TGTGCCAGCAGTGAATACTTGCGGCCCTACGAGCAGTACTTC
CASSEYLRPYEQYF
>TRBV25-1|TRBD1|NA|TRBJ2-1
TGTGCCAGCAGTGGGACAGGATTCTACAATGAGCAGTTCTTC
CASSGTGFYNEQFF
>TRBV27|NA|NA|TRBJ1-3
TGTGCCAGCAGTTTATCGGGGGGGCTCAGGGGAAACACCATATATTTT
CASSLSGGLRGNTIYF
>TRBV27|NA|NA|TRBJ1-1
TGTGCCAGCAGTCCCCAGCTAAGCATGAACACTGAAGCTTTCTTT
CASSPQLSMNTEAFF
>TRBV28|NA|NA|TRBJ1-1
TGTGCCAGCAGTTTCTTGGGGGACACTGAAGCTTTCTTT
CASSFLGDTEAFF
>TRBV10-2|TRBD2|NA|TRBJ2-1
TGCGCCAGCAGTGTAGCGGGAGGGGGGGGGTTTTACAATGAGCAGTTCTTC
CASSVAGGGGFYNEQFF
>TRBV6-1|NA|NA|TRBJ2-7
TGTGCCAGCAGCGAAGGGCAGGCCTACGAGCAGTACTTC
CASSEGQAYEQYF
>TRBV29-1|TRBD1|NA|TRBJ2-7
TGCAGCGTTGAAGAGACAGGGGGCCACTACGAGCAGTACTTC
CSVEETGGHYEQYF
>TRBV2|TRBD1|NA|TRBJ2-7
TGTGCCAGCCTACAGGGGACCTACGAGCAGTACTTC
CASLQGTYEQYF
>TRBV25-1|NA|NA|TRBJ2-7
TGTGCCAGCAGTGCCTCCGGGGAGCAGTACTTC
CASSASGEQYF
>TRBV7-2|TRBD1|NA|TRBJ2-1
TGTGCCAGCACGACAGGGCAAGGAGGATACAATGAGCAGTTCTTC
CASTTGQGGYNEQFF
>TRBV27|TRBD1|NA|TRBJ1-1
TGTGCCAGCAGTTTGACAGGGGCGAACACTGAAGCTTTCTTT
CASSLTGANTEAFF
>TRBV29-1|NA|once|TRBJ2-3
TGCAGCGTTGCGGGGATAGGCACAGATACGCAGTATTTT
CSVAGIGTDTQYF
>TRBV29-1|NA|NA|TRBJ1-2
TGCAGCGTTGCAACACGGACGGCCTTCGAGGGCTACACCTTC
CSVATRTAFEGYTF
>TRBV6-1|TRBD1|few|TRBJ1-6
TGTGCCAGCAGATCCGGGACAGGGGAGGTTTCACCCCTCCACTTT
CASRSGTGEVSPLHF